A single T cell receptor beta chain is shown here with its context. Its recognized antigen is unknown. No much larger clone exists at a distance of one base, and base qualities are not known. TCRdb names Illumina MiSeq as the instrument used. The raw public reads went through TCRdb reprocessing: fastp at Q25, MiXCR clone calling, in-frame beta chains kept. Entries that share a CDR3 protein sequence are merged under the most common genes and DNA. The sample table shows thousands of distinct CDR3 sequences, and over 12% are seen once. The ten largest clones take up around 2.9% of the sample. The sample is drawn from a study of liver allograft versus peripheral blood T cells (dated by TCRdb to 2018 to 2021). Context from the whole study: The study compared the T cell receptor repertoires present in transplanted livers with the repertoires present in the peripheral blood of liver transplant recipients. The full study reports these points: T cell receptor repertoires inside liver allografts were reported to be different from the repertoires detected in peripheral blood.

The germline V gene sets CDR1 to SNHLY and CDR2 to FYNNEI. V is reduced by 7 bases and J by 0 bases, leaving a spacing of 4 bases between them. The CDR3 sequence holds 12 residues, the cysteine and phenylalanine included. Only the CDR3 part of the read is kept: 36 bases, read in frame from the first base. This sequence was found in a human patient who had a liver transplant. Post transplant, some T cells may arise from the graft donor. The rearranged chain carries TRBV2 and TRBJ2-1; the D gene cannot be resolved reliably. The DNA sequence is as follows: TGTGCCAGCAAAGTCTCCTACAATGAGCAGTTCTTC. It translates to CASKVSYNEQFF.